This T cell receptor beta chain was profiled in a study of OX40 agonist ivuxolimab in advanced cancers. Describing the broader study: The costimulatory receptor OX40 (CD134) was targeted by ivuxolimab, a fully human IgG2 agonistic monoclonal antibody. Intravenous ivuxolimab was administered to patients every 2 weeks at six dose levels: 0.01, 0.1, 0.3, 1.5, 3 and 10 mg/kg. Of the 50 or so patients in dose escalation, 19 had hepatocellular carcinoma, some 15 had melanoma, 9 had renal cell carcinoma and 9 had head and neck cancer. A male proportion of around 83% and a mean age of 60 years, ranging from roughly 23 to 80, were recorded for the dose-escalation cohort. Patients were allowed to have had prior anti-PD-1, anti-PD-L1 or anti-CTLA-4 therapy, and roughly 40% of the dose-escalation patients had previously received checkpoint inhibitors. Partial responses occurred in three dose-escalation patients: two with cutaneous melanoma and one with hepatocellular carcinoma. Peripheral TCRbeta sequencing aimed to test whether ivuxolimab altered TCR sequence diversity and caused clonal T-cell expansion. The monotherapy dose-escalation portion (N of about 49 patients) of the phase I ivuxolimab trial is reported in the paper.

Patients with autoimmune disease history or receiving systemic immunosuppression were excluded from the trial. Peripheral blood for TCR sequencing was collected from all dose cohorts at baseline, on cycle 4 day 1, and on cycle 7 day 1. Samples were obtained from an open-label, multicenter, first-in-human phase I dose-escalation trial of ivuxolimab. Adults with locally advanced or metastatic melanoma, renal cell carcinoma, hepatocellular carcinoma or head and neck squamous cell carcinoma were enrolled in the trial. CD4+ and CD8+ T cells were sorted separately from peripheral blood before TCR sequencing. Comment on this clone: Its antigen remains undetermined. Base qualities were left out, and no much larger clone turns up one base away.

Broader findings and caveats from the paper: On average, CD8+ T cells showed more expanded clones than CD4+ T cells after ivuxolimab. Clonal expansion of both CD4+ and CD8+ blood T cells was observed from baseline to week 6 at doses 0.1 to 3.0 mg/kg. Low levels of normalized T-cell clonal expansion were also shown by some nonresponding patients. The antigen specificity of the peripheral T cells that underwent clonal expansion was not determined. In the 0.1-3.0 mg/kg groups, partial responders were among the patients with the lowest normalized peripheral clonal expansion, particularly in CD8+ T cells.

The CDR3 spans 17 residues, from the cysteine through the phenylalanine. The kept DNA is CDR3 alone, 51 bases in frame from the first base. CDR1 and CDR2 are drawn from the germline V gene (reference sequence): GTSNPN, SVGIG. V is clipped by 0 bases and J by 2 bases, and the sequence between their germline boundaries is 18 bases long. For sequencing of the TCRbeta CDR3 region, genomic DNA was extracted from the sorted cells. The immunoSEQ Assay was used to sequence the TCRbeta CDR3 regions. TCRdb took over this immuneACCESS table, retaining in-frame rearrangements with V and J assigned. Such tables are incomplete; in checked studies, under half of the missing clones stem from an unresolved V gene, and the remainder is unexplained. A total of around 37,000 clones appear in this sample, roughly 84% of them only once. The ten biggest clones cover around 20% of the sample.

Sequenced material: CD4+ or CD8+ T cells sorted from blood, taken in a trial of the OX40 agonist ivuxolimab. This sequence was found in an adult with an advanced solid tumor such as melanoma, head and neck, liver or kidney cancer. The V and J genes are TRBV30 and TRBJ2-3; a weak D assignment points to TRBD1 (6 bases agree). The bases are TGTGCCTGGAGTGTAAGCCCGGGACATTTCTTCACAGATACGCAGTATTTT. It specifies CAWSVSPGHFFTDTQYF. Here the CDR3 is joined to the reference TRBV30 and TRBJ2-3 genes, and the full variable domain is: SQTIHQWPATLVQPVGSPLSLECTVEGTSNPNLYWYRQAAGRGLQLLFYSVGIGQISSEVPQNLSASRPQDRQFILSSKKLLLSDSGFYLCAWSVSPGHFFTDTQYFGPGTRLTVL.